Reported below is one TCR beta chain. The antigen remains undetermined. This sample stems from a study of cytomegalovirus exposure and HLA in healthy donors. Study-level findings and limits: Analysis performed later found more than 15,000 TCR beta sequences associated with HLA alleles at 0.05 false discovery rate. Analyzed later, most CMV-associated TCR beta chains appeared HLA-restricted.

Both 60 Vbeta primers and 13 Jbeta primers went into the PCR. TCRdb keeps only in-frame clones here, not all; method: immunoSEQ multiplex PCR. The repertoire holds under 200,000 clones, with roughly 79% as singletons. Germline CDR1 and CDR2: SGHDT and YYEEEE. The V and J ends lost 0 bases and 9 bases, in that order; junction bases with no gene match: 12. There are 17 residues in the CDR3. This TCR was recovered from a young woman in good health and CMV-seropositive. V gene TRBV5-6 combines with J gene TRBJ2-1; TRBD1 matches 10 bases. The sample was PBMCs. The CDR3 DNA follows: TGTGCCAGCAGCTTGGGCTTGGGACAGGGGCCCTGGGGTGAGCAGTTCTTC. Translation gives CASSLGLGQGPWGEQFF. The whole variable domain, filled in from reference TRBV5-6 and TRBJ2-1, reads DAGVTQSPTHLIKTRGQQVTLRCSPKSGHDTVSWYQQALGQGPQFIFQYYEEEERQRGNFPDRFSGHQFPNYSSELNVNALLLGDSALYLCASSLGLGQGPWGEQFFGPGTRLTVL.